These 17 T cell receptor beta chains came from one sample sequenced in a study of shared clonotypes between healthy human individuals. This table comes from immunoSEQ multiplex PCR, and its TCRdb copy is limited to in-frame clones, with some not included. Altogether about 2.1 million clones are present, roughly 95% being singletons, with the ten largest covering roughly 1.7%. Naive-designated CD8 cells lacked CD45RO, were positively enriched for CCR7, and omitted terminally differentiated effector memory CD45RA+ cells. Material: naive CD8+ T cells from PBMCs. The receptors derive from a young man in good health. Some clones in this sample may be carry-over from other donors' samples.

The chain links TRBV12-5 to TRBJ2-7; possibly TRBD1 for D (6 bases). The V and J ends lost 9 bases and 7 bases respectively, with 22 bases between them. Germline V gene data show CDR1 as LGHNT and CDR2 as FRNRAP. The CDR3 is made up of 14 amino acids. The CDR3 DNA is TGTGCTAGCTCACCAGGGACACTAAAGGGAGAGCAGTACTTC. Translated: CASSPGTLKGEQYF. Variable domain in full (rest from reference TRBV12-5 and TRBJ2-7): DARVTQTPRHKVTEMGQEVTMRCQPILGHNTVFWYRQTMMQGLELLAYFRNRAPLDDSGMPKDRFSAEMPDATLATLKIQPSEPRDSAVYFCASSPGTLKGEQYFGPGTRLTVT.

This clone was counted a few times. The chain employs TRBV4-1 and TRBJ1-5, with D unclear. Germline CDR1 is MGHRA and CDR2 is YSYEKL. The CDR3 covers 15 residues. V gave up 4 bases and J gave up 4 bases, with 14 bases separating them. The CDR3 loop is CASSPETGWNQPQHF. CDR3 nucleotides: TGCGCCAGCAGCCCAGAGACCGGCTGGAATCAGCCCCAGCATTTT.

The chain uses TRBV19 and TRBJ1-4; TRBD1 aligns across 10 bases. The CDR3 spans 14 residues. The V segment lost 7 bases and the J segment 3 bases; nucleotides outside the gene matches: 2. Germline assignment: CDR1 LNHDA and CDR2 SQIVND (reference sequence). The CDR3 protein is CASIGTGANEKLFF. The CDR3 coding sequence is TGTGCCAGTATCGGGACAGGGGCTAATGAAAAACTGTTTTTT.

CDR3 DNA: TGTGCCAGCAGTCAGTATGAGGCAACGGATACGCAGTATTTT. Translated, it gives CASSQYEATDTQYF. The chain has TRBV7-9 and TRBJ2-3; D not certain. CDR3 length: 14 amino acids. Germline CDR1 reads SEHNR; CDR2 reads FQNEAQ (reference sequence). V dropped 6 bases and J dropped 6 bases, with 16 bases sitting between them. The full variable domain, its missing parts supplied by reference TRBV7-9 and TRBJ2-3, is DTGVSQNPRHKITKRGQNVTFRCDPISEHNRLYWYRQTLGQGPEFLTYFQNEAQLEKSRLLSDRFSAERPKGSFSTLEIQRTEQGDSAMYLCASSQYEATDTQYFGPGTRLTVL.

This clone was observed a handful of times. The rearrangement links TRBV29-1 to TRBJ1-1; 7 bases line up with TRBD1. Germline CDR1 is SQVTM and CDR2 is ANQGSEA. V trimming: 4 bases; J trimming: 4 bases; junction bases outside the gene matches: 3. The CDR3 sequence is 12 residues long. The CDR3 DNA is TGCAGCGTTGCAGGGGGGGCCACTGAAGCTTTCTTT. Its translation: CSVAGGATEAFF.

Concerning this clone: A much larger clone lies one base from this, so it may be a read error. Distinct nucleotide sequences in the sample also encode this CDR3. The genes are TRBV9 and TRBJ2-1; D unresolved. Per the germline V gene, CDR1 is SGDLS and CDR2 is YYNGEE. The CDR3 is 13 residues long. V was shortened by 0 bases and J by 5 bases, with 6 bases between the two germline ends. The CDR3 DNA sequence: TGTGCCAGCAGCGTAGGACCCAACAATGAGCAGTTCTTC. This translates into CASSVGPNNEQFF.

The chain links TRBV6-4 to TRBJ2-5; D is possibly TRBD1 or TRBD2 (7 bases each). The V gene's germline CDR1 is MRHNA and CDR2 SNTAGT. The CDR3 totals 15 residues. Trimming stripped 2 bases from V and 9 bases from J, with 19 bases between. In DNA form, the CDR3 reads TGTGCCAGCAGTGACGTGGGGGGGCCTAGGGGGCCCCAGTACTTC. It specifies CASSDVGGPRGPQYF.

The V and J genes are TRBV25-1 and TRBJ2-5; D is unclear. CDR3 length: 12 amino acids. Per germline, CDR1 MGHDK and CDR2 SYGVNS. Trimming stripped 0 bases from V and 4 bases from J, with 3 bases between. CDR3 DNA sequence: TGTGCCAGCAGTGAATACGGAGAGACCCAGTACTTC. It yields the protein CASSEYGETQYF. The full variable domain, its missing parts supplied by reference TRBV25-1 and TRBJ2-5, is EADIYQTPRYLVIGTGKKITLECSQTMGHDKMYWYQQDPGMELHLIHYSYGVNSTEKGDLSSESTVSRIRTEHFPLTLESARPSHTSQYLCASSEYGETQYFGPGTRLLVL.

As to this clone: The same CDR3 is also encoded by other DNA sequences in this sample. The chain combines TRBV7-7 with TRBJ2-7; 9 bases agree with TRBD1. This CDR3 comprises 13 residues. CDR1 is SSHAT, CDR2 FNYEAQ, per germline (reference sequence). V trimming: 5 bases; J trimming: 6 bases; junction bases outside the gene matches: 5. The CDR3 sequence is CASSPGQGLEQYF. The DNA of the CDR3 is TGTGCCAGCAGCCCGGGACAGGGCCTCGAGCAGTACTTC.

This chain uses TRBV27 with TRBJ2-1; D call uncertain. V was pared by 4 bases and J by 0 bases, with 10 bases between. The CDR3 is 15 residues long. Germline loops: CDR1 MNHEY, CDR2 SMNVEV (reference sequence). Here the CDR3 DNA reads TGTGCCAGCAGTTGGAGCGCCAGCTCCTACAATGAGCAGTTCTTC. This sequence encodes CASSWSASSYNEQFF.

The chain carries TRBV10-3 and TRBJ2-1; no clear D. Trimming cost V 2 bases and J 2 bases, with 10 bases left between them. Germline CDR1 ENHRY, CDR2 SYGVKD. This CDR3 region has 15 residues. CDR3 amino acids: CAISEISSTYNEQFF. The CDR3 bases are TGTGCCATCAGTGAGATTAGCTCCACCTACAATGAGCAGTTCTTC.

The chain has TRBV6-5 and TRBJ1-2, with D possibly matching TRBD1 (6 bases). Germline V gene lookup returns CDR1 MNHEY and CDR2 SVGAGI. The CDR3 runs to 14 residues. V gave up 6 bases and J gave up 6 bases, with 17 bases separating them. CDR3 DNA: TGTGCCAGCAGCAAACAGGGAGAACTGGATGGCTACACCTTC. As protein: CASSKQGELDGYTF.

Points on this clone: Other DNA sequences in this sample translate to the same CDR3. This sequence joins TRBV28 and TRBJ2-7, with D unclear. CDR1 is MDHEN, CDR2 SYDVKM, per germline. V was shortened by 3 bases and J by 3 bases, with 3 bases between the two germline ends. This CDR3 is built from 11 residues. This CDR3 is CASSFRYEQYF. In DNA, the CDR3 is TGTGCCAGCAGTTTCCGCTACGAGCAGTACTTC.

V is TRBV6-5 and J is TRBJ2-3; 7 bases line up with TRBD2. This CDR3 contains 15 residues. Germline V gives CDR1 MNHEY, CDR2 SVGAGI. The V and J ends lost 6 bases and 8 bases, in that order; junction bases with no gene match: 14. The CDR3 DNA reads TGTGCCAGCAGGGGGGGGTCAACCAAGGCCTCTACGCAGTATTTT. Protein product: CASRGGSTKASTQYF.

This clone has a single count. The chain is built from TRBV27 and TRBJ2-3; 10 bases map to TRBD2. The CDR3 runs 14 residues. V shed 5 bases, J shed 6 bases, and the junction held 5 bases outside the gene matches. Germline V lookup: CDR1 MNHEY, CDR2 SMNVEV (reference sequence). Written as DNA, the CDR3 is TGTGCCAGCAGTCTAGCGGGAGTGAGCGATACGCAGTATTTT. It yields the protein CASSLAGVSDTQYF.

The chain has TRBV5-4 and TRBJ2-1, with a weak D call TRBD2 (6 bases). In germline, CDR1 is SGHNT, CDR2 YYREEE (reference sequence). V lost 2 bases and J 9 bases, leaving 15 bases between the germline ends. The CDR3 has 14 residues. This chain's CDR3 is CASSFRGGPGEQFF. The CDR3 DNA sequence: TGTGCCAGCAGCTTTCGAGGAGGGCCGGGTGAGCAGTTCTTC. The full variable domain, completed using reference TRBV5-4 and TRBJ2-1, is ETGVTQSPTHLIKTRGQQVTLRCSSQSGHNTVSWYQQALGQGPQFIFQYYREEENGRGNFPPRFSGLQFPNYSSELNVNALELDDSALYLCASSFRGGPGEQFFGPGTRLTVL.

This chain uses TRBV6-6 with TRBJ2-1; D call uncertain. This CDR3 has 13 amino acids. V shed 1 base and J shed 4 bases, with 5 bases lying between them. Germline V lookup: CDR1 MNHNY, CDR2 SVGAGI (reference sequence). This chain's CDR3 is CASSYYEYNEQFF. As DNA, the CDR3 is TGTGCCAGCAGTTACTATGAATACAATGAGCAGTTCTTC.